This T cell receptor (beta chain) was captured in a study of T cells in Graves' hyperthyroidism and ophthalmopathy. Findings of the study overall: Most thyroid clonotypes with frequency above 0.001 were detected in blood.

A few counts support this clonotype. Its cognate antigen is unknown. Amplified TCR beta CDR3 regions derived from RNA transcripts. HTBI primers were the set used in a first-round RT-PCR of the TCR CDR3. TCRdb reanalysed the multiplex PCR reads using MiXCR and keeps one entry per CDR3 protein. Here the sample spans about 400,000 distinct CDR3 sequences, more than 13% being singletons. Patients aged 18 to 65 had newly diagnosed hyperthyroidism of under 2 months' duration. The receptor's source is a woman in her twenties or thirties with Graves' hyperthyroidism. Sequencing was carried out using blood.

As DNA, the CDR3 is TGTGCCAGCAGCTTGACCCCCCCCGGTCTTGGTGAGCAGTTCTTC. It codes for CASSLTPPGLGEQFF. The rearrangement joins TRBV11-2 to TRBJ2-1, with D uncertain. V lost 3 bases, J lost 9 bases, and 18 bases lay in between. The CDR3 runs 15 residues. In germline, CDR1 is SGHAT, CDR2 FQNNGV.